The T cell receptor (beta chain) under discussion was sequenced for a study of T-cell reconstitution after alpha-beta-depleted transplantation in children. The CDR3 has 18 amino acids. The germline V gene has CDR1 SGDLS and CDR2 YYNGEE. Deletions cut 4 bases from V and 0 bases from J, with 21 bases between. Preparation of the TCRbeta library involved a method that used unique molecular identifiers. TCRdb recomputed calls from the PCR reads with MiXCR, one row per CDR3 protein. This table has almost 600,000 distinct CDR3 sequences, about a quarter appearing once. The sequences come from PBMCs, collected before TCRalphabeta/CD19-depleted stem cell transplant. This TCR came from a boy under two years old with Wiskott-Aldrich syndrome, due to receive a stem cell transplant. The chain couples TRBV9 to TRBJ2-3, with D perhaps matching TRBD1 or TRBD2 (6 bases each). Here the CDR3 DNA reads TGTGCCAGCAGCAGGATGTGGGGTGGGGGGCAGAGCACAGATACGCAGTATTTT. This sequence encodes CASSRMWGGGQSTDTQYF.